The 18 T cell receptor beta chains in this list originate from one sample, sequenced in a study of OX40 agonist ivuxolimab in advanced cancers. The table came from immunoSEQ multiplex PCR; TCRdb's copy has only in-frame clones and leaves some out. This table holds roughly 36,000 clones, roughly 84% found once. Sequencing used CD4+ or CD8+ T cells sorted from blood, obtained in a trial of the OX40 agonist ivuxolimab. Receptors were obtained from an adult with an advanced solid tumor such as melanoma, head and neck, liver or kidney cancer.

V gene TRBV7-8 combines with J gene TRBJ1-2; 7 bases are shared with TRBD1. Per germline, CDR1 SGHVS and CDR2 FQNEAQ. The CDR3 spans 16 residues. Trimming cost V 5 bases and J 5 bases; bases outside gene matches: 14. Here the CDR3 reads CASSPRGTAGLYGYTF. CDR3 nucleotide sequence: TGTGCCAGCAGCCCCCGAGGGACAGCAGGTTTATATGGCTACACCTTC.

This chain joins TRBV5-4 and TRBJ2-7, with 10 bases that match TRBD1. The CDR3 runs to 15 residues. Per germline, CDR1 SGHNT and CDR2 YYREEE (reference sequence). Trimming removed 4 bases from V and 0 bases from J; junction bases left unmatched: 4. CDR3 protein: CASSPGTGVSYEQYF. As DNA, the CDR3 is TGTGCCAGCAGCCCCGGGACAGGGGTCTCCTACGAGCAGTACTTC.

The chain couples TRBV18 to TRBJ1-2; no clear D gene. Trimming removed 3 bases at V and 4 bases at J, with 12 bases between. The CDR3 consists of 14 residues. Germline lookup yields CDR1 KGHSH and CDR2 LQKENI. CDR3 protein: CASSPSSGSYGYTF. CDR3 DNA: TGTGCCAGCTCACCGTCGTCGGGCAGCTATGGCTACACCTTC.

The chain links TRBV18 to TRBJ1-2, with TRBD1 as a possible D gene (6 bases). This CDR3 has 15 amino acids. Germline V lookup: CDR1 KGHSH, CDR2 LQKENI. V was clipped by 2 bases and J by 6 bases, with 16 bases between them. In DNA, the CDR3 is TGTGCCAGCTCACCAGTTTTGCGACAGGAGGATGGCTACACCTTC. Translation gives CASSPVLRQEDGYTF.

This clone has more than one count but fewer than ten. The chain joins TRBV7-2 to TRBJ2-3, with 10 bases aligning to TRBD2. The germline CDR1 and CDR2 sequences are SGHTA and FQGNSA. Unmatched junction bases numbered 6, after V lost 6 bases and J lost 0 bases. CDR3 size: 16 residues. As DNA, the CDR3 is TGTGCCAGCAGGGGGCCGGGACTAGCGAGCACAGATACGCAGTATTTT. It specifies CASRGPGLASTDTQYF.

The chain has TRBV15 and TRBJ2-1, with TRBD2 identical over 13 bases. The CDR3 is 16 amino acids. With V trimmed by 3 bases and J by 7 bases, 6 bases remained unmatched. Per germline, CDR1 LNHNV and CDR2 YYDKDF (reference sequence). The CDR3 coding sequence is TGTGCCACCAGCAGCCAGACTAGCGGGAGGAGGAATGAGCAGTTCTTC. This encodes CATSSQTSGRRNEQFF. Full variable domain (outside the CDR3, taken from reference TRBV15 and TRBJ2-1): DAMVIQNPRYQVTQFGKPVTLSCSQTLNHNVMYWYQQKSSQAPKLLFHYYDKDFNNEADTPDNFQSRRPNTSFCFLDIRSPGLGDTAMYLCATSSQTSGRRNEQFFGPGTRLTVL.

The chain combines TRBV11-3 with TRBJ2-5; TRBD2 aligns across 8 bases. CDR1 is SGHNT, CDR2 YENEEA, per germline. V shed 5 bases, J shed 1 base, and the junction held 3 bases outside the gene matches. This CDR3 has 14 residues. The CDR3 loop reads CASSPGGAQETQYF. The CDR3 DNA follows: TGTGCCAGCAGCCCGGGGGGGGCCCAAGAGACCCAGTACTTC.

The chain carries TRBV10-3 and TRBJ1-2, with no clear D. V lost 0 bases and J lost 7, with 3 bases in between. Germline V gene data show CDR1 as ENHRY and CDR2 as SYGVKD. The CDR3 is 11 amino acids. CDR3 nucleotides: TGTGCCATCAGTGAGTCTGGTGGCTACACCTTC. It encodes CAISESGGYTF.

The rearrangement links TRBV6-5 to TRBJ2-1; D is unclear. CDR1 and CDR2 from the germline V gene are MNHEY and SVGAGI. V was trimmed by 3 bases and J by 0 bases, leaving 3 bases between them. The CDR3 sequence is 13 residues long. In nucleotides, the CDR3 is TGTGCCAGCAGTTATAACTCCTACAATGAGCAGTTCTTC. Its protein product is CASSYNSYNEQFF.

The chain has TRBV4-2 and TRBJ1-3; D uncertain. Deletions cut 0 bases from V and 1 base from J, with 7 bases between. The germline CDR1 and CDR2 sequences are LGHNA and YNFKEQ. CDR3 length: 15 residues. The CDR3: CASSQDGLSGNTIYF. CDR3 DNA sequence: TGTGCCAGCAGCCAAGATGGGCTTTCTGGAAACACCATATATTTT.

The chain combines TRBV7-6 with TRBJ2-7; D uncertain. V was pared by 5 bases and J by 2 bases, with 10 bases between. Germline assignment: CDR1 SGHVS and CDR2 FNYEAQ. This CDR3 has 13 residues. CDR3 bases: TGTGCCAGCAGCCCGACTGACGCCTACGAGCAGTACTTC. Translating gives CASSPTDAYEQYF.

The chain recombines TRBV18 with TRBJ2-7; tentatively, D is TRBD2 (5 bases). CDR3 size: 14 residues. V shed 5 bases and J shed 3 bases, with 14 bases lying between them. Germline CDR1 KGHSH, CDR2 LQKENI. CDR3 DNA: TGTGCCAGCTCAGCCGGGATATTGGACTACGAGCAGTACTTC. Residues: CASSAGILDYEQYF.

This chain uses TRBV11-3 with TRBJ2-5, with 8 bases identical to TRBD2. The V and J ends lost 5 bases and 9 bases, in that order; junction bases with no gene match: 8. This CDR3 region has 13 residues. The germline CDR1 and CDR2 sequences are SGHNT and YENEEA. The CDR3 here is CASSPTGGAAQYF. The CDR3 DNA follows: TGTGCCAGCAGCCCTACCGGGGGGGCGGCCCAGTACTTC.

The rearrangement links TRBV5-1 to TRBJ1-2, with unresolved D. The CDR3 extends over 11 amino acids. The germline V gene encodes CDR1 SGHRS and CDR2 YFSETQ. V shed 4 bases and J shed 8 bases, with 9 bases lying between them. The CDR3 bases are TGCGCCAGCAGCAGTGACACCGGCTACACCTTC. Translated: CASSSDTGYTF.

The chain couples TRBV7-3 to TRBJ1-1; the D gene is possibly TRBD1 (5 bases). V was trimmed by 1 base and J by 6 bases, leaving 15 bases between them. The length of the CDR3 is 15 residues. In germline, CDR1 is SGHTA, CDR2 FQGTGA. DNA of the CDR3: TGTGCCAGCAGCTTAAGACAGCTGAGTAGGTCTGAAGCTTTCTTT. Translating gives CASSLRQLSRSEAFF. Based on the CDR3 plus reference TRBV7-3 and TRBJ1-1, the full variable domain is GAGVSQTPSNKVTEKGKYVELRCDPISGHTALYWYRQSLGQGPEFLIYFQGTGAADDSGLPNDRFFAVRPEGSVSTLKIQRTERGDSAVYLCASSLRQLSRSEAFFGQGTRLTVV.

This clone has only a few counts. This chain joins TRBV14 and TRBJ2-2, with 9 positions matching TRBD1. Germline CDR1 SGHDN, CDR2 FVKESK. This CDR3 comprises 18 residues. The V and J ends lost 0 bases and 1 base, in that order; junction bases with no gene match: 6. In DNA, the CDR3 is TGTGCCAGCAGCCAAGATCGGGGGACAGGGCGGAACACCGGGGAGCTGTTTTTT. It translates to CASSQDRGTGRNTGELFF.

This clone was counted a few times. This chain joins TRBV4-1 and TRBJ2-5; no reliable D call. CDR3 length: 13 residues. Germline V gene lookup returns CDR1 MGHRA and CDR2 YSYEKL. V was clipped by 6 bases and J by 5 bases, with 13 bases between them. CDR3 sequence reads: CASSRLTAETQYF. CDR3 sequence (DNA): TGCGCCAGCAGTCGACTCACGGCTGAGACCCAGTACTTC.

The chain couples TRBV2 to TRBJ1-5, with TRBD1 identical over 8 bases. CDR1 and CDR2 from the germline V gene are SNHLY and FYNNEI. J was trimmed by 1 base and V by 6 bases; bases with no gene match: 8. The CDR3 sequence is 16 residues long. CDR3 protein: CASRNTGGISNQPQHF. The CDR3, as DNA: TGTGCCAGCAGGAATACAGGGGGTATAAGCAATCAGCCCCAGCATTTT. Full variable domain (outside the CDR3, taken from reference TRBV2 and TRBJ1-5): EPEVTQTPSHQVTQMGQEVILRCVPISNHLYFYWYRQILGQKVEFLVSFYNNEISEKSEIFDDQFSVERPDGSNFTLKIRSTKLEDSAMYFCASRNTGGISNQPQHFGDGTRLSIL.